The clone carrying this T cell receptor (beta chain) was found a few times. Its target is unknown. TCRdb re-called the RT-PCR reads with MiXCR, one entry per CDR3 protein. The sample consists of around 580,000 distinct CDR3 sequences, around 15% of them appearing once. The data derive from a study of response to subunit inactivated influenza vaccine. Findings of the study overall: After each seasonal influenza vaccination, few new T cells are recruited, the authors suggested.

Germline lookup yields CDR1 SEHNR and CDR2 FQNEAQ (reference sequence). The CDR3 is 16 residues long. Trimming cost V 3 bases and J 2 bases, with 14 bases left between them. Source: PBMCs from blood, taken less than 13 days after vaccination. The chain employs TRBV7-9 and TRBJ1-5; possible D gene TRBD1, 6 bases. The TCR sequence derives from a man aged 50 or older who received an inactivated influenza vaccine. The CDR3 coding sequence is TGTGCCAGCAGCTTCGATTTAGGGGGAGGCAATCAGCCCCAGCATTTT. It translates to CASSFDLGGGNQPQHF.